The clone carrying this TCR beta chain was detected only a few times. The antigen is unknown. The data were obtained in a study of cytomegalovirus exposure and HLA in healthy donors. Looking at the study overall: The same platform used for the 666 first-cohort repertoires was also used for the 130 or so validation repertoires, as a later analysis reported. Overall study results and limits: For most TCR sequences rarity was the rule, although some public TCRs occurred in many donors. The authors enumerated 150 to 200 TCR beta chains as linked to cytomegalovirus. For cytomegalovirus status, the classifier reportedly gave diagnoses with high specificity and sensitivity.

Here immunoSEQ multiplex PCR was the method, and the copy in TCRdb shows in-frame clones only, minus some. The table has about 160,000 clones, 86% seen once. Specimen: PBMCs. The origin of this receptor is a woman aged 18-30 years in good health and CMV-seronegative.

CDR3 sequence reads: CASSWGQGTEAFF. CDR3 DNA sequence: TGTGCCAGCAGCTGGGGACAGGGCACTGAAGCTTTCTTT. V and J are TRBV5-6 and TRBJ1-1, with TRBD1 identical over 9 bases. Germline loops: CDR1 SGHDT, CDR2 YYEEEE. The CDR3 length is 13 residues. With V trimmed by 3 bases and J by 4 bases, 1 base remained unmatched.